These 12 T cell receptor beta chains share one sample of origin, sequenced in a study of cytomegalovirus exposure and HLA in healthy donors. A multiplex PCR was run with 60 Vbeta primers and 13 Jbeta primers. Sequencing used immunoSEQ multiplex PCR; TCRdb keeps in-frame clones, though not all of them. The profile shows some 130,000 clones, less than 80% of them singletons. Sequencing input: PBMCs. These receptors were taken from a middle-aged man in good health and CMV-seropositive.

The CDR3: CASRLSQGNTEAFF. In nucleotides, the CDR3 is TGTGCCAGCAGGCTGTCGCAGGGGAACACTGAAGCTTTCTTT. The chain links TRBV11-2 to TRBJ1-1, with D tentatively TRBD1 (5 bases). There are 14 residues in the CDR3. V was pared by 6 bases and J by 1 base, with 12 bases between. Germline values: CDR1 SGHAT, CDR2 FQNNGV.

V is TRBV25-1 and J is TRBJ2-4, with 7 bases that match TRBD2. In germline, CDR1 is MGHDK, CDR2 SYGVNS. Trimming removed 8 bases from V and 0 bases from J; junction bases left unmatched: 4. The CDR3 runs to 14 residues. The CDR3 protein is CASGSGGAKNIQYF. Here the CDR3 DNA reads TGTGCCAGCGGATCGGGGGGAGCCAAAAACATTCAGTACTTC.

The chain is built from TRBV7-2 and TRBJ2-5, with TRBD2 as a possible D gene (7 bases). Germline V gives CDR1 SGHTA, CDR2 FQGNSA. The CDR3 is made up of 13 amino acids. V lost 6 bases and J lost 4, with 12 bases in between. The CDR3 protein is CASSPRGAETQYF. For the CDR3, the DNA is TGTGCCAGCAGTCCCCGGGGGGCAGAGACCCAGTACTTC. Full variable domain (rest looked up from reference TRBV7-2 and TRBJ2-5): GAGVSQSPSNKVTEKGKDVELRCDPISGHTALYWYRQSLGQGLEFLIYFQGNSAPDKSGLPSDRFSAERTGGSVSTLTIQRTQQEDSAVYLCASSPRGAETQYFGPGTRLLVL.

The chain uses TRBV7-9 and TRBJ1-1, with D perhaps matching TRBD1 (5 bases). The CDR3 contains 12 residues. Germline-derived CDR1 and CDR2 are SEHNR and FQNEAQ (reference sequence). V was clipped by 6 bases and J by 3 bases, with 8 bases between them. The CDR3 loop is CASSWGDTEAFF. CDR3 bases: TGTGCCAGCAGTTGGGGGGACACTGAAGCTTTCTTT.

DNA for the CDR3: TGTGCCAGCACCCCGGTTAACACCGGGGAGCTGTTTTTT. This gives the protein CASTPVNTGELFF. The chain combines TRBV5-4 with TRBJ2-2; D gene unclear. V was pared by 6 bases and J by 2 bases, with 8 bases between. The CDR3 runs to 13 residues. The germline V gene encodes CDR1 SGHNT and CDR2 YYREEE (reference sequence).

The chain is built from TRBV19 and TRBJ2-7, with D perhaps matching TRBD2 (6 bases). From germline, CDR1 is LNHDA and CDR2 SQIVND (reference sequence). CDR3 length equals 15 residues. Trimming left V 7 bases short and J 2 bases short, with 18 bases between. The CDR3 protein is CASTRTAGSTYEQYF. DNA for the CDR3: TGTGCCAGTACCCGGACGGCGGGATCCACCTACGAGCAGTACTTC.

The chain combines TRBV18 with TRBJ2-2; D is ambiguous. Trimming cost V 0 bases and J 6 bases, with 8 bases left between them. The germline V gene has CDR1 KGHSH and CDR2 LQKENI. This CDR3 comprises 14 residues. The CDR3 DNA follows: TGTGCCAGCTCACCACCGGAGACCCCCGGGGAGCTGTTTTTT. Its translation: CASSPPETPGELFF.

The chain is built from TRBV25-1 and TRBJ2-5, with 8 bases that match TRBD2. The J call is doubtful: the DNA matches TRBJ2-7 better. This CDR3 has 13 residues. Per germline, CDR1 MGHDK and CDR2 SYGVNS. The CDR3 loop is CASRAGGLLEQYF. The CDR3 DNA reads TGTGCCAGCAGGGCGGGAGGACTCCTCGAGCAGTACTTC.

This sequence joins TRBV5-1 and TRBJ2-3, with 14 nucleotides matching TRBD2. Germline trimming cut 4 bases from V and 4 bases from J; bases unmatched to any gene: 14. CDR1 is SGHRS and CDR2 is YFSETQ in the germline V gene. This CDR3 contains 19 residues. The CDR3 DNA sequence: TGCGCCAGCAGCACCCCGGGACTAGCGGGAGTGGGATTCCCAGATACGCAGTATTTT. This codes for CASSTPGLAGVGFPDTQYF.

This sequence joins TRBV11-2 and TRBJ2-1; possible D gene TRBD2, 6 bases. CDR3 length equals 16 residues. Germline CDR1 reads SGHAT; CDR2 reads FQNNGV. The V end lost 6 bases, the J end lost 12 bases, and 27 bases lay between the germline ends. In DNA form, the CDR3 reads TGTGCCAGCAGTCGTAACCCCGGCCTGGGAGGTATGGGGCAGTTCTTC. As protein: CASSRNPGLGGMGQFF.

This clone was counted between two and nine times. At one end the junction does not follow the germline gene, possibly because of a read error. The V and J genes are TRBV7-7 and TRBJ2-2, with a weak D call TRBD1 (7 bases). The CDR3 loop spans 16 amino acids. Germline-derived CDR1 and CDR2 are SSHAT and FNYEAQ (reference sequence). CDR3 nucleotide sequence: TGTGCTAGCAGCTCCGCAGGGGGGACCTACACCGGGGAGCTGTTTTTT. It translates to CASSSAGGTYTGELFF.

This chain links TRBV6-1 with TRBJ1-1, with 7 bases that match TRBD1. The CDR3 totals 15 residues. Trimming at V came to 0 bases and at J to 3 bases, leaving 4 bases not matched to a gene. The germline gives CDR1 MNHNS, CDR2 SASEGT. The CDR3 nucleotides are TGTGCCAGCAGTGAAGCTTGGGACAGAGACACTGAAGCTTTCTTT. Protein sequence: CASSEAWDRDTEAFF.